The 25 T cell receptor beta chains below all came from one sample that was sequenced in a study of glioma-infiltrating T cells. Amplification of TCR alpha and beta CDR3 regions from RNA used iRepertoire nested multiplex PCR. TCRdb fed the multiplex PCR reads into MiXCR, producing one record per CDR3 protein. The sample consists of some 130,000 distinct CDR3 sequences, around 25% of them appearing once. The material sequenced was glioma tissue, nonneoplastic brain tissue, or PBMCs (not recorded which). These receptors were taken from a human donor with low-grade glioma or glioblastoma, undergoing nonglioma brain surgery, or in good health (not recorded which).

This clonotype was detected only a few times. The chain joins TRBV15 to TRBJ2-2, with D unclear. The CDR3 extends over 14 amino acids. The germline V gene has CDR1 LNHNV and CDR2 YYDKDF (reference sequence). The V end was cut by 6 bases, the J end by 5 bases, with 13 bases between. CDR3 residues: CATRSASLTGELFF. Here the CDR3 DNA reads TGTGCCACCAGATCTGCCAGTCTTACCGGGGAGCTGTTTTTT.

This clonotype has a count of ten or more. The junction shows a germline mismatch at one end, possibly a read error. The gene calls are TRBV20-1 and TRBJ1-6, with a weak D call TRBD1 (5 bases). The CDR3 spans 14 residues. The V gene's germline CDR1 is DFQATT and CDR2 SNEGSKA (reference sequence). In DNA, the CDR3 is TGCAGTGCCAGAGCCCACCAAGGGGATTCACCCCTCCACTTT. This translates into CSARAHQGDSPLHF.

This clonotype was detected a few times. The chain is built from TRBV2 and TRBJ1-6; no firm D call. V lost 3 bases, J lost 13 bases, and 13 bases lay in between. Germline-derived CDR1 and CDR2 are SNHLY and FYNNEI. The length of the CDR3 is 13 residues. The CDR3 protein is CASSDLLSGPLHF. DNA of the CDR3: TGTGCCAGCAGTGACCTCCTTTCGGGTCCCCTCCACTTT.

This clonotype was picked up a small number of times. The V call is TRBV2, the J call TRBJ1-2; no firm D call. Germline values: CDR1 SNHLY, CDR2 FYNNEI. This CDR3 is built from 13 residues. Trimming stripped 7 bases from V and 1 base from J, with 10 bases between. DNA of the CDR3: TGTGCCAGCAATTTCCAGTTTAACTATGGCTACACCTTC. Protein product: CASNFQFNYGYTF.

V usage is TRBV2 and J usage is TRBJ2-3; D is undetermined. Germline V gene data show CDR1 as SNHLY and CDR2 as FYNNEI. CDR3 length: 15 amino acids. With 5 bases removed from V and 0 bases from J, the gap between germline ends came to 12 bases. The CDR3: CASSYQPTSTDTQYF. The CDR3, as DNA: TGTGCCAGCAGTTATCAGCCGACAAGCACAGATACGCAGTATTTT.

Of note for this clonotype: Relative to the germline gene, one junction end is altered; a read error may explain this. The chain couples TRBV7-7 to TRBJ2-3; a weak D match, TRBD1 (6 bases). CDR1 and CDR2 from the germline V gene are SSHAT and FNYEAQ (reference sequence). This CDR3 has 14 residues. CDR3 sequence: CASSLGGQTDTQYF. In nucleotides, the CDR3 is TGTGCTAGCAGCTTAGGCGGACAGACAGATACGCAGTATTTT. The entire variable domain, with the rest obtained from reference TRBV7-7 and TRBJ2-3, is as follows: GAGVSQSPRYKVTKRGQDVTLRCDPISSHATLYWYQQALGQGPEFLTYFNYEAQPDKSGLPSDRFSAERPEGSISTLTIQRTEQRDSAMYRCASSLGGQTDTQYFGPGTRLTVL.

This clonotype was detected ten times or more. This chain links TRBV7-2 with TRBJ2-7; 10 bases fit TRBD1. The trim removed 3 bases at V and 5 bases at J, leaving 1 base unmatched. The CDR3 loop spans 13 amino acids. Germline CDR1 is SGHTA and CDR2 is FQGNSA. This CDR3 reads CASSLTGGNEQYV. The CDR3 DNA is TGTGCCAGCAGCTTGACAGGGGGCAACGAGCAGTACGTC.

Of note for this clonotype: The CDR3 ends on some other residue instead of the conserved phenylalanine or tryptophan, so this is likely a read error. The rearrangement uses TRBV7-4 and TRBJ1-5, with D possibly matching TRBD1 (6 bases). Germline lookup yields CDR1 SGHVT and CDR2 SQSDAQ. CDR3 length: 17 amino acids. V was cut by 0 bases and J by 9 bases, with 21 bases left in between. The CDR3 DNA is TGTGCCAGCAGCTTAGCGCTAAGGGACATTAGATATCGGCCCCAGCATTCT. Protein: CASSLALRDIRYRPQHS.

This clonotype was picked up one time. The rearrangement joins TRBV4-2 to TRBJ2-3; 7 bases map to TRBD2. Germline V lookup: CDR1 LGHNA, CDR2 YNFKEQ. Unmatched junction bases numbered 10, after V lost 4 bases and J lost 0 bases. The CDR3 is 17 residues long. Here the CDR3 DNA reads TGTGCCAGCAGCCTCACTCCAGCGGGGCCGAGCACAGATACGCAGTATTTT. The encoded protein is CASSLTPAGPSTDTQYF.

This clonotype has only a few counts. The CDR3 loop is CATSRSRGVESPVQYF. The CDR3 nucleotides are TGTGCCACCAGCAGAAGTCGAGGAGTTGAGAGTCCGGTGCAGTATTTT. V usage is TRBV15 and J usage is TRBJ2-3; D remains ambiguous. The CDR3 extends over 16 amino acids. V was trimmed by 2 bases and J by 11 bases, leaving 23 bases between them. CDR1 is LNHNV and CDR2 is YYDKDF in the germline V gene (reference sequence).

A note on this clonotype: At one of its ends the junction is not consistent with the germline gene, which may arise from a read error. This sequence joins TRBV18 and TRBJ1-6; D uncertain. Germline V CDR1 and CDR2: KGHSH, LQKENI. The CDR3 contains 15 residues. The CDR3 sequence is CASSPPYNYNTPLHF. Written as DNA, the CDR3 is TGTGCCAGCTCACCACCCTACAACTATAATACACCCCTCCACTTT.

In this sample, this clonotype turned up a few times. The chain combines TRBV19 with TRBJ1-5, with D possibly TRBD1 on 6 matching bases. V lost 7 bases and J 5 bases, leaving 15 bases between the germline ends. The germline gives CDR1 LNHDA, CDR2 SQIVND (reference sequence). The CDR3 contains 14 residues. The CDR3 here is CASIGGDRDQPQHF. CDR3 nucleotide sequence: TGTGCCAGTATAGGGGGGGATCGAGATCAGCCCCAGCATTTT.

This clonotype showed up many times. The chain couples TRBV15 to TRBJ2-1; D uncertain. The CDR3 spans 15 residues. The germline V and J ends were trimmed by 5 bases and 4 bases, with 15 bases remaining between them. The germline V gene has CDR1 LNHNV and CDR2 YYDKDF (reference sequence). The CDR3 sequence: CATSVQRQQYNEQFF. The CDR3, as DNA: TGTGCCACCAGCGTCCAGAGGCAACAATACAATGAGCAGTTCTTC.

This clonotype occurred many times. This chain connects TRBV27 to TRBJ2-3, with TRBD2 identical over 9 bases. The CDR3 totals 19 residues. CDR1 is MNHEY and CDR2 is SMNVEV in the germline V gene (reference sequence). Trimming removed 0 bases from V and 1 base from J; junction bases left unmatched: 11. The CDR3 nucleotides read TGTGCCAGCAGTTTATCCGCCGACACACCTAGCGGGGGCACAGATACGCAGTATTTT. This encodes CASSLSADTPSGGTDTQYF.

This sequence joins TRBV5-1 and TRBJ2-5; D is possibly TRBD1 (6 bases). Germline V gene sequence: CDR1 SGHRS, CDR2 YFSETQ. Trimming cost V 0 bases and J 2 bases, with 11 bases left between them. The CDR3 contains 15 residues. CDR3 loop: CASSLVTGLQETQYF. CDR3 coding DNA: TGCGCCAGCAGCTTGGTTACAGGGTTACAAGAGACCCAGTACTTC.

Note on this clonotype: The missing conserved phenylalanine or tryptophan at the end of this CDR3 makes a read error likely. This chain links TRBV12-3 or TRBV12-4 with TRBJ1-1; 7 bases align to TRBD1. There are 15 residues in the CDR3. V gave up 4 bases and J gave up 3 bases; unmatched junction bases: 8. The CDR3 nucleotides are TGTGCCAGCAGTTCAACCGGGACAGATTACACTGAAGCTTTCTTA. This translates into CASSSTGTDYTEAFL.

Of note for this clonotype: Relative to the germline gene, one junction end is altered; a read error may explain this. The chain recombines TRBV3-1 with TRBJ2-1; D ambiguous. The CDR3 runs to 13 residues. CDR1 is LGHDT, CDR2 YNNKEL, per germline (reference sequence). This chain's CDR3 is CTSSQVEVTEQFF. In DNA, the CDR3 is TGTACCAGCAGCCAAGTAGAAGTCACTGAGCAGTTCTTC.

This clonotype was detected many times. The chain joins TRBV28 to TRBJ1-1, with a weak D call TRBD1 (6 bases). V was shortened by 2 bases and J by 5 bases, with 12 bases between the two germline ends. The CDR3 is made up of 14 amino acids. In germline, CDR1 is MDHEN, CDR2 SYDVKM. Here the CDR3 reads CASSLRQALTEAFF. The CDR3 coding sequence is TGTGCCAGCAGTTTACGACAGGCGTTAACTGAAGCTTTCTTT. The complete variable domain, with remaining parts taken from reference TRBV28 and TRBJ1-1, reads DVKVTQSSRYLVKRTGEKVFLECVQDMDHENMFWYRQDPGLGLRLIYFSYDVKMKEKGDIPEGYSVSREKKERFSLILESASTNQTSMYLCASSLRQALTEAFFGQGTRLTVV.

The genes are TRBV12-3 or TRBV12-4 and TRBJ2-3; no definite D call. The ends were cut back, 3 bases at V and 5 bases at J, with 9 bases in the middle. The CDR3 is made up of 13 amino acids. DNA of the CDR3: TGTGCCAGCAGTTTCTCGAAGGGAGATACGCAGTATTTT. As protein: CASSFSKGDTQYF.

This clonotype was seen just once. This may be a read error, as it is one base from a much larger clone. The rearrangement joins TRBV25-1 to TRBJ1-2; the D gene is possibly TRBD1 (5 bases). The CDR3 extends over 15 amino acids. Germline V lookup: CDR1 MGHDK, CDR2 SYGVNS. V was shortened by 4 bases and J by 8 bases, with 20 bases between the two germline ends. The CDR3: CASSGWDWEGGGYTF. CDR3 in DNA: TGTGCCAGCAGTGGCTGGGACTGGGAGGGAGGAGGCTACACCTTC.

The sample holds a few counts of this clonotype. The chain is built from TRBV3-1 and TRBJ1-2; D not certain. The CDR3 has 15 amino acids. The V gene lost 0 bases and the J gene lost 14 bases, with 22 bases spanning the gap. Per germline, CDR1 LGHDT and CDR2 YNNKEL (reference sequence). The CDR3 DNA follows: TGTGCCAGCAGCCAAGATACGAGAAGAGGGCCTACCGAGACCTTC. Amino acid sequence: CASSQDTRRGPTETF.

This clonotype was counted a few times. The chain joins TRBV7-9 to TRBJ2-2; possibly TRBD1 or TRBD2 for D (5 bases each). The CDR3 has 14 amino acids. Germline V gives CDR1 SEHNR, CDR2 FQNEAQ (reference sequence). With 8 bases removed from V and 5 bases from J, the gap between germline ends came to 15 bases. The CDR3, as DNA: TGTGCCAGCGGACTTACCGGGGCAACCGGGGAGCTGTTTTTT. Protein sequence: CASGLTGATGELFF.

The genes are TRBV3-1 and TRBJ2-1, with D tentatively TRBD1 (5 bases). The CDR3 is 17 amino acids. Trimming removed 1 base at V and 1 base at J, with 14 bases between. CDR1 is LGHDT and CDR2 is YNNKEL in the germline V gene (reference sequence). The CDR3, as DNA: TGTGCCAGCAGCCAAGCATATAGGGGTCGATCCTACAATGAGCAGTTCTTC. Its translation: CASSQAYRGRSYNEQFF.

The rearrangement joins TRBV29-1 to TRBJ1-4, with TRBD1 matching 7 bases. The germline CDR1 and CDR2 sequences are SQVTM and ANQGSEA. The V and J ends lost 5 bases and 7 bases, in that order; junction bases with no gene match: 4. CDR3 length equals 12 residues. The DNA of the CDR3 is TGCAGCGTTCGGGCAGGGGGTGAAAAACTGTTTTTT. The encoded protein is CSVRAGGEKLFF.

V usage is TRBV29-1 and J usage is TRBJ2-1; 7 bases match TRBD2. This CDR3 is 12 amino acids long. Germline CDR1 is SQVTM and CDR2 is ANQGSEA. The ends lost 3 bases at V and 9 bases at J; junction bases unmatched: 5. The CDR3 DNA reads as TGCAGCGTTGACGGGACTAATACTGAGCAGTTCTTC. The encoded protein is CSVDGTNTEQFF.